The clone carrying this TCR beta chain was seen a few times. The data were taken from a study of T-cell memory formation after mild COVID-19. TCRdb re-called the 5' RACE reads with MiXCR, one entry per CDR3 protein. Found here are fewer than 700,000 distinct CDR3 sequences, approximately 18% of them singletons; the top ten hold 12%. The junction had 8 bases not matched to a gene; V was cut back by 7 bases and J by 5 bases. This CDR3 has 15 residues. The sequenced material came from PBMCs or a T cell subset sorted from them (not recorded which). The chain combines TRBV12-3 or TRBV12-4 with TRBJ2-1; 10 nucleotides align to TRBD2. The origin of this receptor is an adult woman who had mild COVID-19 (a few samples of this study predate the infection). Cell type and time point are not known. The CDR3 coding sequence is TGTGCCAGCACTCTTAGCGGGAGGATGCACAATGAGCAGTTCTTC. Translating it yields CASTLSGRMHNEQFF.